One sample yielded the 26 T cell receptor beta chains listed below, sequenced in a study of cytomegalovirus exposure and HLA in healthy donors. In the PCR, 60 Vbeta and 13 Jbeta primers were used. The assay was immunoSEQ multiplex PCR, and TCRdb's table has in-frame clones only and misses some. The sample lists around 130,000 clones, over 75% seen once, with roughly 5.2% in the top ten. The sample comprised PBMCs. The receptor source for this set is a man aged 18 to 30 in good health and CMV-seropositive.

This chain connects TRBV15 to TRBJ1-1; tentative D call: TRBD1 (5 bases). The V gene's germline CDR1 is LNHNV and CDR2 YYDKDF (reference sequence). V lost 2 bases, J lost 1 base, and 11 bases lay in between. The CDR3 contains 15 residues. In DNA, the CDR3 is TGTGCCACCAGCAGATTACAGGAGACGAACACTGAAGCTTTCTTT. This sequence encodes CATSRLQETNTEAFF.

V gene TRBV28 combines with J gene TRBJ2-3; TRBD2 aligns across 11 bases. Germline CDR1 MDHEN, CDR2 SYDVKM. The ends lost 6 bases at V and 0 bases at J; junction bases unmatched: 11. This CDR3 spans 18 amino acids. CDR3 DNA: TGTGCCAGCAGACTTAGCGGGAGGGCGCGGGGAAGCACAGATACGCAGTATTTT. It is translated as CASRLSGRARGSTDTQYF.

This sequence joins TRBV6-5 and TRBJ2-7; D call uncertain. Germline lookup yields CDR1 MNHEY and CDR2 SVGAGI. V was clipped by 0 bases and J by 1 base, with 7 bases between them. The CDR3 totals 14 residues. CDR3 loop: CASSYSGISYEQYF. DNA for the CDR3: TGTGCCAGCAGTTACTCTGGCATATCCTACGAGCAGTACTTC.

This clone was counted a single time. The chain has TRBV5-1 and TRBJ1-1; 7 bases match TRBD1. Looked up from germline, CDR1 is SGHRS and CDR2 is YFSETQ. With V trimmed by 6 bases and J by 3 bases, 11 bases remained unmatched. The CDR3 is 15 amino acids. The DNA for the CDR3 is TGCGCCAGCACCCTTTTACAGGGGCTCTACACTGAAGCTTTCTTT. This sequence encodes CASTLLQGLYTEAFF.

This clone was counted a few times. The chain is built from TRBV7-9 and TRBJ1-1; TRBD1 is a possible D gene (6 bases). Germline CDR1 is SEHNR and CDR2 is FQNEAQ (reference sequence). The length of the CDR3 is 15 residues. Trimming shortened V by 0 bases and J by 3 bases, and 11 bases separated the two germline ends. CDR3 sequence (DNA): TGTGCCAGCAGCTTAGCCCCACAGGGAGACACTGAAGCTTTCTTT. Translation gives CASSLAPQGDTEAFF.

The chain is built from TRBV7-9 and TRBJ2-1; 8 positions agree with TRBD2. The J segment lost 3 bases and the V segment lost 8 bases, leaving 3 bases of the junction unmatched. Germline V CDR1 and CDR2: SEHNR, FQNEAQ (reference sequence). The CDR3 is 13 amino acids. CDR3 sequence: CASRREDYNEQFF. For the CDR3, the DNA is TGTGCCAGCCGGCGGGAGGACTACAATGAGCAGTTCTTC.

V gene TRBV15 combines with J gene TRBJ2-7; D is perhaps TRBD2 (6 bases). The ends were cut back, 1 base at V and 2 bases at J, with 15 bases in the middle. This CDR3 region has 16 residues. Per the germline V gene, CDR1 is LNHNV and CDR2 is YYDKDF (reference sequence). CDR3: CATSRGGFRGTYEQYF. The DNA of the CDR3 is TGTGCCACCAGCAGAGGGGGTTTCCGGGGGACCTACGAGCAGTACTTC.

This clone was seen once. The chain carries TRBV6-1 and TRBJ2-1; D possibly corresponds to TRBD2 (5 bases). V gave up 8 bases and J gave up 3 bases, with 14 bases separating them. CDR1 MNHNS and CDR2 SASEGT come from the germline V gene. This CDR3 has 14 amino acids. Here the CDR3 reads CASVIAPLYNEQFF. The CDR3 DNA sequence: TGTGCCAGCGTGATAGCGCCCCTCTACAATGAGCAGTTCTTC.

This chain connects TRBV7-2 to TRBJ1-4; TRBD1 matches at 7 bases. This CDR3 spans 15 amino acids. Trimming at V came to 6 bases and at J to 7 bases, leaving 11 bases not matched to a gene. In germline, CDR1 is SGHTA, CDR2 FQGNSA. CDR3 bases: TGTGCCAGCAGTTCAGGGGGTTTATTGGGTGAAAAACTGTTTTTT. It yields the protein CASSSGGLLGEKLFF. Supplemented by reference TRBV7-2 and TRBJ1-4, the full variable domain reads GAGVSQSPSNKVTEKGKDVELRCDPISGHTALYWYRQSLGQGLEFLIYFQGNSAPDKSGLPSDRFSAERTGGSVSTLTIQRTQQEDSAVYLCASSSGGLLGEKLFFGSGTQLSVL.

This clone has just a few counts. The chain links TRBV19 to TRBJ2-1, with TRBD2 as a possible D gene (7 bases). Trimming stripped 2 bases from V and 9 bases from J, with 14 bases between. Per the germline V gene, CDR1 is LNHDA and CDR2 is SQIVND (reference sequence). CDR3 length: 14 residues. DNA of the CDR3: TGTGCCAGTAGTATAACCCCGGGGGGCACTGAGCAGTTCTTC. Translated: CASSITPGGTEQFF.

The chain joins TRBV5-4 to TRBJ1-1, with a tentative D call TRBD1 (5 bases). Trimming removed 4 bases from V and 0 bases from J, with 10 bases in between. The CDR3 runs to 14 residues. CDR1 and CDR2 from the germline V gene are SGHNT and YYREEE (reference sequence). CDR3 loop: CASSPDSLNTEAFF. The CDR3 coding sequence is TGTGCCAGCAGCCCCGACAGCCTGAACACTGAAGCTTTCTTT.

The chain combines TRBV7-3 with TRBJ2-1; 11 bases are shared with TRBD2. The CDR3 runs 22 residues. With 4 bases clipped from V and 3 bases from J, the junction kept 23 bases outside the gene matches. Germline values: CDR1 SGHTA, CDR2 FQGTGA. The CDR3 loop is CASSSQPASGRPTTSVYNEQFF. The CDR3 nucleotides are TGTGCCAGCAGCTCTCAACCAGCTAGCGGGAGGCCTACAACGAGCGTCTACAATGAGCAGTTCTTC.

The chain has TRBV5-4 and TRBJ1-4; 7 nucleotides align to TRBD1. The CDR3 contains 12 residues. V shed 6 bases, J shed 6 bases, and the junction held 2 bases outside the gene matches. The V gene's germline CDR1 is SGHNT and CDR2 YYREEE (reference sequence). The CDR3 sequence is CASKGGDEKLFF. The CDR3, as DNA: TGTGCCAGCAAAGGGGGCGATGAAAAACTGTTTTTT.

The chain is built from TRBV28 and TRBJ1-1; D possibly corresponds to TRBD1 (5 bases). This CDR3 is 15 amino acids long. Per the germline V gene, CDR1 is MDHEN and CDR2 is SYDVKM. Trimming shortened V by 5 bases and J by 1 base, and 14 bases separated the two germline ends. The CDR3: CASSPGDSKNTEAFF. In DNA form, the CDR3 reads TGTGCCAGCAGTCCTGGGGACTCCAAGAACACTGAAGCTTTCTTT.

This clone was counted only a few times. The genes are TRBV13 and TRBJ2-5, with D maybe TRBD2 (5 bases). From germline, CDR1 is PRHDT and CDR2 FYEKMQ (reference sequence). There are 15 residues in the CDR3. V gave up 4 bases and J gave up 4 bases, with 16 bases separating them. CDR3 nucleotide sequence: TGTGCCAGCAGCTCACGTTTAGAAGCGGTAGAGACCCAGTACTTC. This translates into CASSSRLEAVETQYF.

V and J are TRBV5-5 and TRBJ2-2; weak D call: TRBD2 (6 bases). Germline assignment: CDR1 SGHKS and CDR2 YYEKEE (reference sequence). The length of the CDR3 is 19 residues. Trimming cost V 0 bases and J 6 bases, with 24 bases left between them. The chain's CDR3 is CASSLEGWGLRGVAGELFF. In DNA form, the CDR3 reads TGTGCCAGCAGCTTGGAAGGTTGGGGACTCCGGGGAGTGGCCGGGGAGCTGTTTTTT. Variable domain in full (rest from reference TRBV5-5 and TRBJ2-2): DAGVTQSPTHLIKTRGQQVTLRCSPISGHKSVSWYQQVLGQGPQFIFQYYEKEERGRGNFPDRFSARQFPNYSSELNVNALLLGDSALYLCASSLEGWGLRGVAGELFFGEGSRLTVL.

Comment on this clone: Other DNA sequences in this specimen translate into the identical CDR3. This rearrangement joins TRBV6-6 to TRBJ1-5; D gene uncertain. Germline values: CDR1 MNHNY, CDR2 SVGAGI (reference sequence). The CDR3 consists of 15 residues. Trimming took off 3 bases at V and 4 bases at J, with 13 bases between the two ends. CDR3 coding DNA: TGTGCCAGCAGTTATAGCGTTGAAGGGAATCAGCCCCAGCATTTT. As protein: CASSYSVEGNQPQHF.

A word on this clone: Other DNA sequences in the sample encode the same CDR3. CDR3: CSARDNYEQYF. The CDR3 DNA follows: TGCAGTGCTAGAGACAACTACGAGCAGTACTTC. The V gene is TRBV20-1, the J gene TRBJ2-7, with D unclear. Germline V lookup: CDR1 DFQATT, CDR2 SNEGSKA (reference sequence). The CDR3 totals 11 residues. The ends were cut back, 0 bases at V and 3 bases at J, with 3 bases in the middle.

The chain has TRBV27 and TRBJ2-2, with 8 bases fitting TRBD2. V lost 6 bases and J lost 1; bases outside the gene matches: 7. The germline V gene has CDR1 MNHEY and CDR2 SMNVEV (reference sequence). This CDR3 has 16 residues. The CDR3 region is CASRPRREVNTGELFF. CDR3 nucleotide sequence: TGTGCCAGCAGACCGCGGCGGGAGGTGAACACCGGGGAGCTGTTTTTT.

The table lists this clone with a few counts. The chain combines TRBV19 with TRBJ1-2; possible D gene TRBD1, 6 bases. The germline V gene encodes CDR1 LNHDA and CDR2 SQIVND (reference sequence). The CDR3 spans 18 residues. Trimming removed 3 bases at V and 1 base at J, with 21 bases between. The CDR3 region has the DNA TGTGCCAGTAGTATTAGTCGGGACAAGAATTTACTTAACTATGGCTACACCTTC. Translation gives CASSISRDKNLLNYGYTF.

This chain joins TRBV29-1 and TRBJ2-1; the D is unclear. Trimming removed 2 bases at V and 5 bases at J, with 13 bases between. CDR1 is SQVTM, CDR2 ANQGSEA, per germline. The CDR3 has 14 amino acids. CDR3 amino acids: CSVETAGVDNEQFF. The CDR3 DNA follows: TGCAGCGTTGAAACGGCAGGTGTGGACAATGAGCAGTTCTTC.

The chain has TRBV29-1 and TRBJ2-1; D is unclear. Trimming left V 6 bases short and J 6 bases short, with 9 bases between. CDR3 length: 11 amino acids. CDR1 and CDR2 (germline): SQVTM, ANQGSEA. CDR3 sequence (DNA): TGCAGCGTCCCCACTCCCAATGAGCAGTTCTTC. Residues: CSVPTPNEQFF.

The chain joins TRBV5-4 to TRBJ1-3, with 7 bases lining up with TRBD1. The CDR3 consists of 14 residues. Per the germline V gene, CDR1 is SGHNT and CDR2 is YYREEE (reference sequence). Trimming cost V 6 bases and J 1 base; bases outside gene matches: 4. DNA of the CDR3: TGTGCCAGCAACGCGGACAGGTCTGGAAACACCATATATTTT. Amino acids: CASNADRSGNTIYF.

This clone was seen just once. The rearrangement joins TRBV4-1 to TRBJ1-3; D gene uncertain. The V end lost 3 bases, the J end lost 4 bases, and 7 bases lay between the germline ends. CDR1 is MGHRA, CDR2 YSYEKL, per germline. The CDR3 totals 13 residues. The CDR3 sequence: CASSQAGGNTIYF. The CDR3 coding sequence is TGCGCCAGCAGCCAGGCTGGCGGAAACACCATATATTTT.

The chain combines TRBV27 with TRBJ2-3, with TRBD2 as a possible D gene (5 bases). Germline V lookup: CDR1 MNHEY, CDR2 SMNVEV (reference sequence). The length of the CDR3 is 16 residues. Trimming pared 5 bases from V and 1 base from J, leaving 16 bases between. CDR3 coding DNA: TGTGCCAGCAGTATTGGACTCAACGCTGGCACAGATACGCAGTATTTT. The encoded protein is CASSIGLNAGTDTQYF.

J is TRBJ1-3 and V is TRBV19; D is perhaps TRBD1 (6 bases). There are 16 residues in the CDR3. V dropped 7 bases and J dropped 0 bases, with 16 bases sitting between them. The germline gives CDR1 LNHDA, CDR2 SQIVND (reference sequence). The CDR3 reads CASNQGPHHSGNTIYF. Here the CDR3 DNA reads TGTGCCAGTAACCAGGGGCCCCACCACTCTGGAAACACCATATATTTT. The full variable domain, with the rest looked up from reference TRBV19 and TRBJ1-3, is DGGITQSPKYLFRKEGQNVTLSCEQNLNHDAMYWYRQDPGQGLRLIYYSQIVNDFQKGDIAEGYSVSREKKESFPLTVTSAQKNPTAFYLCASNQGPHHSGNTIYFGEGSWLTVV.